This T cell receptor (beta chain) was documented in a study of blood T cell repertoires in COVID-19. Self-reported history from a screening survey and questionnaire set each donor's cohort. Study processing details: Amplification of reference gene primers was used by the study to estimate nucleated cell counts. The assay was immunoSEQ multiplex PCR, and TCRdb's table has in-frame clones only and misses some. The DNA was the basis for D and trimming; V, J and clone size are from that table. The profile covers about 320,000 clones, with over 80% appearing a single time and approximately 9% taken by the ten largest. Germline CDR1 SGHDN, CDR2 FVKESK. V was trimmed by 3 bases and J by 1 base, leaving 13 bases between them. The CDR3 loop spans 15 amino acids.

This TCR derives from a woman between 18 and 30 years old who had recovered from COVID-19. The source material was PBMCs or T cells enriched from blood (not recorded which). V usage is TRBV14 and J usage is TRBJ2-7, with D maybe TRBD1 (5 bases). The CDR3 loop is CASSQGQGRSYEQYF. The CDR3 coding sequence is TGTGCCAGCAGCCAGGGTCAGGGTCGGTCCTACGAGCAGTACTTC.